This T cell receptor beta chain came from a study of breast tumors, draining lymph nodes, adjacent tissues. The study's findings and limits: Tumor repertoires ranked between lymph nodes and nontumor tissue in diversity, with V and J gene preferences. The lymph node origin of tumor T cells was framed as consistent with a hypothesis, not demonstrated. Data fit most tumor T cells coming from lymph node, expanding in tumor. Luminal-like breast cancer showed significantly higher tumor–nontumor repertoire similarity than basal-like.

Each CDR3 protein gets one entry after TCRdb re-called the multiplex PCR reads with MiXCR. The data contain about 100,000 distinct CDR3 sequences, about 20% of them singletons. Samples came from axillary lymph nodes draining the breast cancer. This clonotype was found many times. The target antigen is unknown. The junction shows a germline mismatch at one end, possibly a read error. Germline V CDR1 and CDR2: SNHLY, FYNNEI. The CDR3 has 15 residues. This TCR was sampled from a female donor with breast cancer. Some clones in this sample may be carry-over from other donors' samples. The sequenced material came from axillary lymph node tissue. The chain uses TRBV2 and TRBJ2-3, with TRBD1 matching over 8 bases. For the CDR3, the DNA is TGTGCCAGCAGGGAAGACAGGGGCGGCACAGATACGCAGTATTTT. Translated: CASREDRGGTDTQYF.